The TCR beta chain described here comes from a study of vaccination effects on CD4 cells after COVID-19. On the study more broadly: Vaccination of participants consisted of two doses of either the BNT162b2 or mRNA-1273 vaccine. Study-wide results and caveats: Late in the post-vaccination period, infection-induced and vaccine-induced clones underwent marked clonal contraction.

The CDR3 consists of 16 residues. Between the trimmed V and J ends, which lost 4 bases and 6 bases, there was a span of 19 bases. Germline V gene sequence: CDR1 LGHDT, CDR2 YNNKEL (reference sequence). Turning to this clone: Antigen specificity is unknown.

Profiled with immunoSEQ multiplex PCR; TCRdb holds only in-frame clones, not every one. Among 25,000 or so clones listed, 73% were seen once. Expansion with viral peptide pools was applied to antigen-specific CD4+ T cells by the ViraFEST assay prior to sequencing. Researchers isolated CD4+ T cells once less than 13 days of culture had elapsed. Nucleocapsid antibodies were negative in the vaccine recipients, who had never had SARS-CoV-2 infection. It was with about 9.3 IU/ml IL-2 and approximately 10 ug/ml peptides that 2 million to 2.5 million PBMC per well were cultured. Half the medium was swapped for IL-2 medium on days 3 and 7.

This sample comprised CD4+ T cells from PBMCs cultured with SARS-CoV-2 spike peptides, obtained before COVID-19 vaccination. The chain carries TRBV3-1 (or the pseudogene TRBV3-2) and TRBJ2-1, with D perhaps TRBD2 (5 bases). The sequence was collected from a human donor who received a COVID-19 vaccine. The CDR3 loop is CASSRSDSALANEQFF. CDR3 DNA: TGTGCCAGCAGCCGATCGGACTCCGCTTTGGCCAATGAGCAGTTCTTC.